The clone carrying this T cell receptor (beta chain) occurred a few times. Its antigen is unidentified. Other DNA sequences of this sample code for an identical CDR3. CDR3 length: 14 residues. Germline CDR1 and CDR2: KGHSH and LQKENI. The V end was cut by 4 bases, the J end by 0 bases, with 8 bases between. This sample stems from a study of beta chain features in type 1 diabetes. Broader study findings: In all four CD4+ subsets, TCRB CDR3 length was significantly, moderately reduced in type 1 diabetes. The study found that naive, central memory and Treg TCRB repertoires appeared more similar in patients than in healthy donors. Possible PCR preference for shorter templates applied equally to patients and controls. The study found fewer insertions and more deletions at VDJ junctions in type 1 diabetes patients.

Reverse transcription of all isolated RNA meant that expressed TCRB transcripts were sequenced. About 3.57 million reads per sample on average were obtained from naive, central memory and regulatory T cell samples. This table comes from immunoSEQ multiplex PCR, and its TCRdb copy is limited to in-frame clones, with some not included. Here the sample spans 550,000 to 850,000 clones, under 15% being singletons. The specimen sequenced was naive CD4+ T cells from blood. This TCR derives from a man aged 18 to 30 with type 1 diabetes. This chain uses TRBV18 with TRBJ2-3, with D tentatively TRBD1 (6 bases). CDR3 DNA sequence: TGTGCCAGCTCACGAACAGGGAGCACAGATACGCAGTATTTT. It is translated as CASSRTGSTDTQYF.